This T cell receptor (beta chain) stems from a study of blood T cell repertoires in COVID-19. Turning to the study itself: Sites in the United States, Italy and Spain provided acute and convalescent COVID-19 samples. PBMCs, B-cell-depleted T cells, or T cells were the source of the cDNA or gDNA that made up the material.

The V end was cut by 3 bases, the J end by 2 bases, with 9 bases between. CDR1 is SGHTA, CDR2 FQGNSA, per germline. The CDR3 extends over 14 amino acids. Produced via immunoSEQ multiplex PCR; TCRdb's table is partial and in-frame only. The sample includes under 300,000 clones, around 81% of them seen just once. The specimen was peripheral blood. The V call is TRBV7-2, the J call TRBJ2-3; perhaps TRBD1 as D (5 bases). The receptor was isolated from a woman aged 55-75 years with active or convalescent COVID-19. This chain's CDR3 is CASSFRGPTDTQYF. The CDR3 region has the DNA TGTGCCAGCAGCTTTAGGGGCCCCACAGATACGCAGTATTTT.